Following are 31 T cell receptor beta chains from one sample sequenced in a study of blood T cell repertoires in COVID-19. The data were produced by immunoSEQ multiplex PCR, yet TCRdb's version contains in-frame clones alone and is incomplete. Here the sample spans roughly 190,000 clones, 75% to 80% being singletons. Sequences were obtained from peripheral blood. The source of these receptors is a woman in her 50s with active or convalescent COVID-19.

A few counts support this clone. This chain uses TRBV2 with TRBJ2-5; D perhaps matches TRBD1 (5 bases). Deletions cut 1 base from V and 4 bases from J, with 16 bases between. This CDR3 is built from 16 residues. Germline assignment: CDR1 SNHLY and CDR2 FYNNEI. The chain's CDR3 is CASSEGWSRVGETQYF. CDR3 nucleotides: TGTGCCAGCAGTGAAGGTTGGTCCAGGGTCGGAGAGACCCAGTACTTC.

The V call is TRBV19, the J call TRBJ2-2; D is unresolved. Germline V gene lookup returns CDR1 LNHDA and CDR2 SQIVND (reference sequence). The CDR3 is 15 residues long. The V end was cut by 5 bases, the J end by 4 bases, with 14 bases between. The CDR3 DNA reads TGTGCCAGTAGTTTTCCGGGTCTGGGCACCGGGGAGCTGTTTTTT. It encodes CASSFPGLGTGELFF.

The rearrangement uses TRBV4-3 and TRBJ1-1; D is ambiguous. Per the germline V gene, CDR1 is LGHNA and CDR2 is YSLEER. CDR3 length equals 14 residues. With 1 base removed from V and 0 bases from J, the gap between germline ends came to 6 bases. The CDR3 DNA sequence: TGCGCCAGCAGCCAAGCGACACTGAACACTGAAGCTTTCTTT. It is translated as CASSQATLNTEAFF.

This clone was detected only a few times. CDR3 DNA sequence: TGCAGCGCCATTAGACAGGGGAGCGAAGGCTACACCTTC. It specifies CSAIRQGSEGYTF. This rearrangement joins TRBV29-1 to TRBJ1-2, with 8 bases aligning to TRBD1. Trimming cost V 7 bases and J 8 bases; bases outside gene matches: 12. Germline CDR1 SQVTM, CDR2 ANQGSEA. The CDR3 length is 13 residues.

The V call is TRBV29-1, the J call TRBJ2-3; 7 positions match TRBD1. Unmatched junction bases numbered 3, after V lost 3 bases and J lost 3 bases. Germline V CDR1 and CDR2: SQVTM, ANQGSEA. The CDR3 is 13 amino acids. The CDR3: CSVDEQGTDTQYF. The CDR3 region has the DNA TGCAGCGTTGATGAACAGGGGACAGATACGCAGTATTTT.

The chain is built from TRBV5-1 and TRBJ1-2; a weak D match, TRBD1 (6 bases). CDR1 and CDR2 from the germline V gene are SGHRS and YFSETQ. V gave up 2 bases and J gave up 7 bases, with 12 bases separating them. CDR3 length: 13 amino acids. Written as DNA, the CDR3 is TGCGCCAGCAGCTTCCGGGACAACGGTGGCTACACCTTC. This codes for CASSFRDNGGYTF.

Only a few counts were recorded for this clone. The rearrangement joins TRBV15 to TRBJ1-1, with D perhaps matching TRBD1 (5 bases). CDR3 length equals 14 residues. Deletions cut 0 bases from V and 5 bases from J, with 10 bases between. Germline V gives CDR1 LNHNV, CDR2 YYDKDF (reference sequence). DNA of the CDR3: TGTGCCACCAGCAGAGACAGGGCGAGTACTGAAGCTTTCTTT. This sequence encodes CATSRDRASTEAFF.

This chain connects TRBV19 to TRBJ1-1; D uncertain. The CDR3 runs to 12 residues. Per the germline V gene, CDR1 is LNHDA and CDR2 is SQIVND (reference sequence). Trimming pared 10 bases from V and 4 bases from J, leaving 13 bases between. CDR3 sequence (DNA): TGTGCCACCACCGGACGGGGCACTGAAGCTTTCTTT. Translated, it gives CATTGRGTEAFF.

This clone has a handful of counts. The chain has TRBV10-2 and TRBJ1-1; TRBD1 matches at 7 bases. The CDR3 totals 14 residues. CDR1 is WSHSY and CDR2 is SAAADI in the germline V gene. V dropped 7 bases and J dropped 1; count of bases not matched to a gene: 6. CDR3 residues: CASTEQGRNTEAFF. The CDR3 bases are TGCGCCAGCACCGAACAGGGGAGGAACACTGAAGCTTTCTTT.

This clone showed up just once. The chain's CDR3 is CASSQGWETQYF. CDR3 coding DNA: TGTGCCTCCTCACAGGGATGGGAGACCCAGTACTTC. V usage is TRBV30 and J usage is TRBJ2-5; possible D gene TRBD1, 6 bases. V was shortened by 7 bases and J by 5 bases, with 14 bases between the two germline ends. There are 12 residues in the CDR3. Looked up from germline, CDR1 is GTSNPN and CDR2 is SVGIG (reference sequence).

The chain links TRBV7-9 to TRBJ2-7, with 7 bases matching TRBD1. In germline, CDR1 is SEHNR, CDR2 FQNEAQ (reference sequence). The trim removed 6 bases at V and 5 bases at J, leaving 13 bases unmatched. This CDR3 is 15 amino acids long. The CDR3 nucleotides are TGTGCCAGCAGGGGTCCCGGGACAGACCTCCACGAGCAGTACTTC. Translation gives CASRGPGTDLHEQYF.

The chain recombines TRBV6-5 with TRBJ1-5; 9 bases agree with TRBD1. V was clipped by 10 bases and J by 7 bases; unmatched bases: 11. This CDR3 region has 14 residues. Germline V CDR1 and CDR2: MNHEY, SVGAGI. CDR3: CATLDRGSEQPQHF. Here the CDR3 DNA reads TGTGCCACCCTTGACAGGGGGTCGGAGCAGCCCCAGCATTTT.

The chain joins TRBV30 to TRBJ1-1, with unresolved D. The germline gives CDR1 GTSNPN, CDR2 SVGIG (reference sequence). The CDR3 runs 11 residues. V dropped 5 bases and J dropped 11 bases, with 15 bases sitting between them. Written as DNA, the CDR3 is TGTGCCTGGGCAAGGACTGTCCAGGCTTTCTTT. Protein product: CAWARTVQAFF.

About this clone itself: The junction and the germline gene differ at one end; a read error may be behind it. V is TRBV4-2 and J is TRBJ2-2; TRBD1 matches at 7 bases. The CDR3 is 16 residues long. CDR1 is LGHNA and CDR2 is YNFKEQ in the germline V gene. For the CDR3, the DNA is TGTGCCAGCAGCCAAAATCCGGGACAGAACGCCGGGGAGCTGTTTTTT. It specifies CASSQNPGQNAGELFF.

The V and J genes are TRBV6-6 and TRBJ1-5; D possibly corresponds to TRBD1 (5 bases). V gave up 5 bases and J gave up 5 bases, with 22 bases separating them. CDR1 and CDR2 (germline): MNHNY, SVGAGI (reference sequence). The CDR3 extends over 17 amino acids. CDR3 amino acids: CASSPLAEGRGDQPQHF. The DNA for the CDR3 is TGTGCCAGCAGTCCCCTAGCCGAGGGGCGCGGGGATCAGCCCCAGCATTTT.

The chain employs TRBV7-9 and TRBJ1-6; TRBD1 is a possible D gene (5 bases). Germline V gives CDR1 SEHNR, CDR2 FQNEAQ (reference sequence). Trimming took 5 bases from V and 6 from J, leaving 11 bases between them. This CDR3 has 14 amino acids. As DNA, the CDR3 is TGTGCCAGCAGCCCCTCGGGGGTTAATTCACCCCTCCACTTT. Translation gives CASSPSGVNSPLHF.

The genes are TRBV7-2 and TRBJ1-1; 8 bases line up with TRBD1. This CDR3 spans 14 amino acids. V was clipped by 5 bases and J by 4 bases; unmatched bases: 6. Germline CDR1 and CDR2: SGHTA and FQGNSA. CDR3 nucleotide sequence: TGTGCCAGCAGCGTAGACAGGGGTGGCACTGAAGCTTTCTTT. Protein product: CASSVDRGGTEAFF.

Judged by abundance, this clone is medium-sized. V usage is TRBV29-1 and J usage is TRBJ2-2; D gene unclear. The germline V and J ends were trimmed by 6 bases and 4 bases, with 12 bases remaining between them. CDR3 length equals 13 residues. Germline V gene sequence: CDR1 SQVTM, CDR2 ANQGSEA. The CDR3 sequence is CSVLPQPTGELFF. The CDR3 DNA follows: TGCAGCGTATTACCACAGCCCACCGGGGAGCTGTTTTTT.

V gene TRBV7-3 combines with J gene TRBJ2-2; TRBD2 matches at 9 bases. The CDR3 runs to 18 residues. V lost 1 base, J lost 0 bases, and 6 bases stayed unmatched. Germline CDR1 reads SGHTA; CDR2 reads FQGTGA. The CDR3 DNA reads as TGTGCCAGCAGCTTAATGGCTCTAGCGGGAACGAACACCGGGGAGCTGTTTTTT. This encodes CASSLMALAGTNTGELFF.

This chain joins TRBV10-3 and TRBJ1-5; D not certain. The CDR3 totals 16 residues. Germline loops: CDR1 ENHRY, CDR2 SYGVKD. The ends were cut back, 3 bases at V and 0 bases at J, with 12 bases in the middle. Here the CDR3 reads CAISERDPHSNQPQHF. The DNA for the CDR3 is TGTGCCATCAGTGAACGGGATCCCCATAGCAATCAGCCCCAGCATTTT.

J is TRBJ2-2 and V is TRBV25-1, with 11 positions matching TRBD2. The CDR3 totals 18 residues. Germline V gene sequence: CDR1 MGHDK, CDR2 SYGVNS. V dropped 3 bases and J dropped 2; count of bases not matched to a gene: 8. CDR3 nucleotide sequence: TGTGCCAGCAGTGACCCCTTAGCGGGAGGGTTCAACACCGGGGAGCTGTTTTTT. Its translation: CASSDPLAGGFNTGELFF.

The V call is TRBV6-1, the J call TRBJ2-3; TRBD2 agrees at 8 bases. Germline CDR1 is MNHNS and CDR2 is SASEGT. V lost 3 bases and J lost 5; bases outside the gene matches: 16. This CDR3 region has 18 residues. In DNA form, the CDR3 reads TGTGCCAGCAGTGACCCCCGAAGCGGGGGCTCAAGGATAGATACGCAGTATTTT. It specifies CASSDPRSGGSRIDTQYF.

This chain uses TRBV3-1 (or the pseudogene TRBV3-2) with TRBJ2-7; 8 nucleotides align to TRBD2. V was pared by 1 base and J by 12 bases, with 5 bases of the junction left unmatched. Germline CDR1 LGHDT, CDR2 YNNKEL (reference sequence). This CDR3 is built from 12 residues. The CDR3 DNA follows: TGTGCCAGCAGCCAAGTCGCGGGACTAGTGTACTTC. Amino acids: CASSQVAGLVYF.

V is TRBV7-2 and J is TRBJ1-6; maybe TRBD1 (5 bases). Per the germline V gene, CDR1 is SGHTA and CDR2 is FQGNSA. The CDR3 totals 16 residues. Trimming shortened V by 3 bases and J by 7 bases, and 16 bases separated the two germline ends. DNA for the CDR3: TGTGCCAGCAGCTTGGCATGGGGCCAGGGAAATTCACCCCTCCACTTT. Its protein is CASSLAWGQGNSPLHF.

The CDR3 reads CASSSGPQGVGNTIYF. The CDR3 region has the DNA TGTGCCAGCAGCTCCGGCCCACAAGGGGTGGGAAACACCATATATTTT. The chain recombines TRBV7-9 with TRBJ1-3; maybe TRBD1 (5 bases). Germline lookup yields CDR1 SEHNR and CDR2 FQNEAQ (reference sequence). This CDR3 is 16 amino acids long. Between the trimmed V and J ends, which lost 4 bases and 4 bases, there was a span of 17 bases. The variable domain in full, with the rest retrieved from reference TRBV7-9 and TRBJ1-3, is DTGVSQNPRHKITKRGQNVTFRCDPISEHNRLYWYRQTLGQGPEFLTYFQNEAQLEKSRLLSDRFSAERPKGSFSTLEIQRTEQGDSAMYLCASSSGPQGVGNTIYFGEGSWLTVV.

CDR3 sequence: CASSLRPGGSTDTQYF. The DNA of the CDR3 is TGTGCCAGCAGCCTCCGCCCCGGGGGTTCCACAGATACGCAGTATTTT. The rearrangement uses TRBV3-1 (or the pseudogene TRBV3-2) and TRBJ2-3; a weak D match, TRBD2 (6 bases). There are 16 residues in the CDR3. CDR1 is LGHDT and CDR2 is YNNKEL in the germline V gene (reference sequence). Trimming removed 4 bases from V and 2 bases from J, with 16 bases in between.

J is TRBJ1-2 and V is TRBV4-2; maybe TRBD1 (6 bases). Germline assignment: CDR1 LGHNA and CDR2 YNFKEQ. This CDR3 comprises 14 residues. V lost 4 bases to trimming and J lost 4 bases, with 13 bases between them. Here the CDR3 DNA reads TGTGCCAGCAGCCCCGGCCGGGGGGCCTATGGCTACACCTTC. Translating gives CASSPGRGAYGYTF.

V is TRBV6-5 and J is TRBJ1-3, with D unresolved. V was cut by 6 bases and J by 2 bases, with 11 bases left in between. Germline CDR1 is MNHEY and CDR2 is SVGAGI. This CDR3 contains 14 residues. In DNA, the CDR3 is TGTGCCAGCAGGATGACACTGGCTGGAAACACCATATATTTT. It encodes CASRMTLAGNTIYF.

CDR3 DNA: TGTGCCAGCAGCTTAAACGGAGGGGTAACAGATACGCAGTATTTT. This encodes CASSLNGGVTDTQYF. The chain links TRBV7-3 to TRBJ2-3, with a weak D call TRBD2 (6 bases). The length of the CDR3 is 15 residues. The ends were cut back, 1 base at V and 3 bases at J, with 11 bases in the middle. Germline loops: CDR1 SGHTA, CDR2 FQGTGA.

This chain joins TRBV7-2 and TRBJ2-5; TRBD2 might be the D (5 bases). Deletions cut 5 bases from V and 5 bases from J, with 6 bases between. Germline V lookup: CDR1 SGHTA, CDR2 FQGNSA. The CDR3 extends over 11 amino acids. The CDR3: CASSKRETQYF. The DNA for the CDR3 is TGTGCCAGCAGCAAGCGGGAGACCCAGTACTTC.

The chain uses TRBV7-8 and TRBJ1-1; possibly TRBD1 for D (6 bases). The length of the CDR3 is 12 residues. Germline CDR1 reads SGHVS; CDR2 reads FQNEAQ. V was pared by 5 bases and J by 9 bases, with 13 bases between. CDR3 nucleotide sequence: TGTGCCAGCAGCCCCGGACAGCGTCAAGCTTTCTTT. It codes for CASSPGQRQAFF. The full variable domain, its missing parts supplied by reference TRBV7-8 and TRBJ1-1, is GAGVSQSPRYKVAKRGQDVALRCDPISGHVSLFWYQQALGQGPEFLTYFQNEAQLDKSGLPSDRFFAERPEGSVSTLKIQRTQQEDSAVYLCASSPGQRQAFFGQGTRLTVV.